Shown below are 7 T cell receptor beta chains from a single sample sequenced in a study of B cell selection in AIRE deficiency. CD4+CD127+ cells were sorted as the conventional CD4 T cells. Using immunoSEQ multiplex PCR, the repertoire was profiled, and TCRdb retains in-frame clones only, with some absent. The table shows about 22,000 clones, with around 96% occurring only once. The sequenced material came from CD4+CD127+ conventional T cells sorted from PBMCs. These receptors all stem from a human donor in good health.

The V and J genes are TRBV7-2 and TRBJ2-3; 12 bases map to TRBD2. Germline V gene lookup returns CDR1 SGHTA and CDR2 FQGNSA. The CDR3 has 18 amino acids. V lost 2 bases and J lost 3; bases outside the gene matches: 9. Here the CDR3 reads CASSLLAGGPGSTDTQYF. DNA of the CDR3: TGTGCCAGCAGCTTACTAGCGGGGGGGCCGGGGAGTACAGATACGCAGTATTTT.

V usage is TRBV18 and J usage is TRBJ2-7; 9 bases align to TRBD1. The CDR3 has 12 residues. V dropped 6 bases and J dropped 9; count of bases not matched to a gene: 6. The germline V gene has CDR1 KGHSH and CDR2 LQKENI. CDR3 coding DNA: TGTGCCAGCTCCAGGGACAGGGTCGGGCAGTACTTC. Translation gives CASSRDRVGQYF.

The J gene is TRBJ1-2, the V gene TRBV14; D gene unclear. Germline V gene lookup returns CDR1 SGHDN and CDR2 FVKESK. Trimming cost V 3 bases and J 2 bases, with 7 bases left between them. This CDR3 contains 13 residues. The CDR3 sequence: CASSQVLNYGYTF. The CDR3 bases are TGTGCCAGCAGCCAGGTACTGAACTATGGCTACACCTTC.

V and J are TRBV10-3 and TRBJ2-3; D may be TRBD1 (6 bases). V lost 7 bases to trimming and J lost 4 bases, with 12 bases between them. The CDR3 has 13 residues. The germline V gene encodes CDR1 ENHRY and CDR2 SYGVKD. The CDR3 sequence is CAITNQGSDTQYF. CDR3 sequence (DNA): TGTGCCATCACGAATCAGGGGTCAGATACGCAGTATTTT.

The CDR3 region has the DNA TGCAGCGTGAGATCGACTAGCGGGGGACACGCGAACACCGGGGAGCTGTTTTTT. Protein product: CSVRSTSGGHANTGELFF. This chain joins TRBV29-1 and TRBJ2-2, with 12 bases fitting TRBD2. The germline gives CDR1 SQVTM, CDR2 ANQGSEA. The trim removed 6 bases at V and 0 bases at J, leaving 11 bases unmatched. There are 18 residues in the CDR3.

The V and J genes are TRBV6-5 and TRBJ2-2, with D unresolved. The CDR3 totals 12 residues. Germline-derived CDR1 and CDR2 are MNHEY and SVGAGI. Trimming removed 6 bases at V and 5 bases at J, with 7 bases between. The CDR3 loop is CASSRKTGELFF. CDR3 bases: TGTGCCAGCAGCCGAAAGACCGGGGAGCTGTTTTTT.

V usage is TRBV29-1 and J usage is TRBJ2-3; no clear D. The CDR3 spans 12 residues. The germline V gene encodes CDR1 SQVTM and CDR2 ANQGSEA. With 3 bases removed from V and 1 base from J, the gap between germline ends came to 5 bases. The DNA of the CDR3 is TGCAGCGTTGAGAAGGGCACAGATACGCAGTATTTT. Protein product: CSVEKGTDTQYF.